The 8 T cell receptor beta chains given below trace back to one sample, sequenced in a study of neurological immune-mediated disorders. TCRdb itself ran the 5' RACE reads through MiXCR, one entry per CDR3 protein. The sample includes about 30,000 distinct CDR3 sequences, 12% seen only once; the top ten take about 5.8%. The sequencing sample was made of PBMCs. The receptors come from a woman aged 55-75 years in good health.

This clonotype was seen at least ten times. The chain uses TRBV7-2 and TRBJ1-5, with D unclear. With 0 bases removed from V and 7 bases from J, the gap between germline ends came to 13 bases. The CDR3 consists of 15 residues. Germline loops: CDR1 SGHTA, CDR2 FQGNSA. The CDR3 loop reads CASSLAFIKGQPQHF. The CDR3 DNA follows: TGTGCCAGCAGCTTAGCCTTCATTAAGGGACAGCCCCAGCATTTT.

V and J are TRBV12-3 or TRBV12-4 and TRBJ1-2; D not certain. The CDR3 loop spans 14 amino acids. Trimming shortened V by 6 bases and J by 4 bases, and 15 bases separated the two germline ends. The CDR3 bases are TGTGCCAGCAGCTTAAGGAGGGTGGGCTATGGCTACACCTTC. Protein sequence: CASSLRRVGYGYTF.

As regards this clonotype: A much larger clonotype is one base distant, so this may be a read error. The V and J genes are TRBV5-1 and TRBJ1-4; 9 bases line up with TRBD1. This CDR3 is 14 amino acids long. Germline V CDR1 and CDR2: SGHRS, YFSETQ. The CDR3 DNA is TGCGACAGCAGACCACAGGGGGCGGTTGAAAAACTGTTTTTT. Translated, it gives CDSRPQGAVEKLFF. Based on the CDR3 plus reference TRBV5-1 and TRBJ1-4, the full variable domain is KAGVTQTPRYLIKTRGQQVTLSCSPISGHRSVSWYQQTPGQGLQFLFEYFSETQRNKGNFPGRFSGRQFSNSRSEMNVSTLELGDSALYLCDSRPQGAVEKLFFGSGTQLSVL.

This clonotype was seen repeatedly, ten times or more. The rearrangement links TRBV29-1 to TRBJ2-5; D call uncertain. The length of the CDR3 is 14 residues. Germline V gives CDR1 SQVTM, CDR2 ANQGSEA. Deletions cut 4 bases from V and 2 bases from J, with 14 bases between. CDR3 DNA: TGCAGCGTTGCCCCCTCGTTAAGTCAAGAGACCCAGTACTTC. Translated: CSVAPSLSQETQYF.

This clonotype was detected ten times or more. The J gene is TRBJ1-6, the V gene TRBV20-1; tentative D call: TRBD1 (5 bases). Trimming took 1 base from V and 0 from J, leaving 13 bases between them. Germline V gene data show CDR1 as DFQATT and CDR2 as SNEGSKA (reference sequence). The CDR3 covers 17 residues. The CDR3 loop reads CSARVGHSSSYNSPLHF. As DNA, the CDR3 is TGCAGTGCTAGAGTTGGACACTCGAGCTCCTATAATTCACCCCTCCACTTT.

This clonotype was seen repeatedly, ten times or more. The gene calls are TRBV28 and TRBJ1-2; D unclear. With 6 bases removed from V and 3 bases from J, the gap between germline ends came to 14 bases. The germline V gene has CDR1 MDHEN and CDR2 SYDVKM. The CDR3 spans 14 residues. CDR3 amino acids: CASSPLRRDYGYTF. The CDR3 DNA reads as TGTGCCAGCAGCCCACTCCGTAGGGACTATGGCTACACCTTC.

This clonotype appeared many times. The chain couples TRBV7-2 to TRBJ1-5, with D perhaps TRBD1 (6 bases). This CDR3 has 14 residues. V gave up 7 bases and J gave up 4 bases, with 14 bases separating them. Germline CDR1 reads SGHTA; CDR2 reads FQGNSA. The CDR3 spells CASTPGTSNQPQHF. The CDR3 DNA reads as TGTGCCAGCACGCCAGGGACATCAAATCAGCCCCAGCATTTT.

This clonotype was found a few times. CDR3 coding DNA: TGCAGCGTTGAAGCAGGGAACAGCTACGAGCAGTACTTC. Its translation is CSVEAGNSYEQYF. The gene calls are TRBV29-1 and TRBJ2-7; maybe TRBD1 (5 bases). Germline V gene lookup returns CDR1 SQVTM and CDR2 ANQGSEA. The ends were cut back, 1 base at V and 3 bases at J, with 10 bases in the middle. This CDR3 has 13 residues.